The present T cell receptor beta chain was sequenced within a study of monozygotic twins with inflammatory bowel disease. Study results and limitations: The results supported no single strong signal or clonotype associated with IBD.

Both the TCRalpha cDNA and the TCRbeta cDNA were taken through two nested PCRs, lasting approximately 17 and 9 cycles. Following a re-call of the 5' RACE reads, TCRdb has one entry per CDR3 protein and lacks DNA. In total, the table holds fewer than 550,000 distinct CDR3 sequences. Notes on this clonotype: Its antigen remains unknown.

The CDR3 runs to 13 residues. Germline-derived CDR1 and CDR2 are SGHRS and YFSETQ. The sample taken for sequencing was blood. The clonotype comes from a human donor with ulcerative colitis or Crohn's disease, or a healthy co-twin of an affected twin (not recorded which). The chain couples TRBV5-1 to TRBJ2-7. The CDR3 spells CASSLYDTYEQYF.